This T cell receptor beta chain was sequenced in a study of cytomegalovirus exposure and HLA in healthy donors. Whole-study results and caveats: Three CMV-associated chains were confirmed in vitro to be specific for CMV antigens. Cytomegalovirus status was reportedly diagnosed by the classifier with high sensitivity and specificity.

Concerning this clone: No antigen is known for it.

Primers for the PCR totalled 60 Vbeta and 13 Jbeta. The repertoire was sequenced with immunoSEQ multiplex PCR; TCRdb's copy has only in-frame clones and lacks some. The profile shows around 71,000 clones, roughly 60% of them singletons. The sequencing sample was made of PBMCs. This TCR was recovered from a man under 40 in good health and CMV-seropositive.

The CDR3 is CASMGQGLGEKLFF. For the CDR3, the DNA is TGTGCCAGTATGGGGCAGGGATTAGGGGAAAAACTGTTTTTT. The chain has TRBV19 and TRBJ1-4; D is possibly TRBD1 (5 bases). The CDR3 contains 14 residues. Germline V gene data show CDR1 as LNHDA and CDR2 as SQIVND (reference sequence). With 7 bases removed from V and 8 bases from J, the gap between germline ends came to 17 bases. The full variable domain, completed using reference TRBV19 and TRBJ1-4, is DGGITQSPKYLFRKEGQNVTLSCEQNLNHDAMYWYRQDPGQGLRLIYYSQIVNDFQKGDIAEGYSVSREKKESFPLTVTSAQKNPTAFYLCASMGQGLGEKLFFGSGTQLSVL.